A single T cell receptor (beta chain) is shown here with its context. The data stem from a study of blood T cell repertoires in COVID-19. Profiling relied on immunoSEQ multiplex PCR, and the TCRdb table lists in-frame clones only, not all of them. Of about 480,000 clones in the sample, approximately 91% were seen once. Sequencing was carried out using peripheral blood. The sequence came from a woman between 50 and 59 years old with COVID-19, enrolled during active disease.

CDR3 amino acids: CAWSVTATGEGEQFF. CDR3 nucleotides: TGTGCCTGGAGTGTAACGGCGACAGGGGAGGGTGAGCAGTTCTTC. The chain is built from TRBV30 and TRBJ2-1, with a possible D match to TRBD1 (8 bases). Germline CDR1 is GTSNPN and CDR2 is SVGIG (reference sequence). This CDR3 contains 15 residues. V was cut by 0 bases and J by 9 bases, with 18 bases left in between.